The 8 T cell receptor beta chains below were found in one sample sequenced in a study of blood T cells in healthy people across ages. The use of a sample-barcoded 5' primer and a J-beta primer mix characterized a second PCR of 7 to 11 cycles. TCRdb ran MiXCR on the 5' RACE reads and lists one entry per CDR3 protein. This sample has about a million distinct CDR3 sequences, with roughly 50% found just once. Material: blood. The receptors derive from a man between 25 and 39 years old in good health.

This clonotype has only a few counts. The rearrangement uses TRBV7-3 and TRBJ2-2; D uncertain. CDR1 is SGHTA, CDR2 FQGTGA, per germline. There are 15 residues in the CDR3. Trimming removed 3 bases at V and 3 bases at J, with 11 bases between. This CDR3 reads CASSFSADYTGELFF. The DNA for the CDR3 is TGTGCCAGCAGCTTTTCGGCAGACTACACCGGGGAGCTGTTTTTT.

This clonotype was seen more than once but under ten times. Given a much more abundant clone one base away, this may be a read error. J is TRBJ2-1 and V is TRBV5-1; 8 bases line up with TRBD1. The junction had 5 bases not matched to a gene; V was cut back by 4 bases and J by 8 bases. The CDR3 runs 13 residues. The germline CDR1 and CDR2 sequences are SGHRS and YFSETQ. This CDR3 reads CASSVRTGYEQFF. The CDR3 DNA reads TGCGCCAGCAGCGTGAGGACAGGGTATGAGCAGTTCTTC.

V and J are TRBV7-9 and TRBJ1-1, with D perhaps TRBD1 (5 bases). The CDR3 spans 17 residues. Trimming shortened V by 3 bases and J by 2 bases, and 19 bases separated the two germline ends. CDR1 and CDR2 from the germline V gene are SEHNR and FQNEAQ (reference sequence). The CDR3 sequence is CASSFSPSGRLNTEAFF. DNA of the CDR3: TGTGCCAGCAGCTTCTCCCCTTCGGGACGCCTAAACACTGAAGCTTTCTTT.

In this sample, this clonotype turned up a few times. The chain uses TRBV27 and TRBJ2-1; D is perhaps TRBD2 (5 bases). The assigned J gene may be wrong: the sequence end matches TRBJ2-7 better. The germline V gene has CDR1 MNHEY and CDR2 SMNVEV (reference sequence). The CDR3 covers 16 residues. CDR3 residues: CASSWGAVSSYNEQYF. CDR3 DNA: TGTGCCAGCTCCTGGGGAGCGGTAAGCTCCTACAATGAGCAGTACTTC.

This clonotype was recorded a few times. The gene calls are TRBV6-5 and TRBJ2-5; no reliable D call. Germline assignment: CDR1 MNHEY and CDR2 SVGAGI. The CDR3 loop spans 12 amino acids. Trimming took off 2 bases at V and 4 bases at J, with 5 bases between the two ends. CDR3 in amino acids: CASSYDGETQYF. CDR3 bases: TGTGCCAGCAGTTACGACGGAGAGACCCAGTACTTC.

V usage is TRBV6-2 or TRBV6-3 and J usage is TRBJ2-3, with 11 bases lining up with TRBD2. V gave up 7 bases and J gave up 2 bases; unmatched junction bases: 8. This CDR3 contains 16 residues. Germline loops: CDR1 MNHEY, CDR2 SVGEGT. DNA for the CDR3: TGTGCCAGCACTGCGAGACTAGCGGGACTCACAGATACGCAGTATTTT. Its protein product is CASTARLAGLTDTQYF.

As for this clonotype: It may be a read error: a sequence one base away is much more abundant. The chain recombines TRBV28 with TRBJ2-1, with TRBD1 matching 8 bases. The CDR3 has 15 amino acids. Germline V gene lookup returns CDR1 MDHEN and CDR2 SYDVKM. The V gene end was trimmed by 5 bases and the J gene end by 2 bases; junction bases not matched to a gene: 5. CDR3 protein: CASSGAGGPYNEQFF. The CDR3 DNA reads as TGTGCCAGCAGTGGGGCAGGGGGCCCCTACAATGAGCAGTTCTTC.

This clonotype was detected only once. The chain has TRBV6-2 or TRBV6-3 and TRBJ2-1; the D is unclear. Trimming shortened V by 2 bases and J by 3 bases, and 8 bases separated the two germline ends. The CDR3 has 14 residues. CDR1 is MNHEY and CDR2 is SVGEGT in the germline V gene. DNA for the CDR3: TGTGCCAGCAGTTACCCTACGATCTACAATGAGCAGTTCTTC. Translated, it gives CASSYPTIYNEQFF.